These T cell receptor beta chains were read from a single sample in a study of blood T cell repertoires in COVID-19. Here immunoSEQ multiplex PCR was the method, and the copy in TCRdb shows in-frame clones only, minus some. The sample lists about 400,000 clones, roughly 88% seen once, with approximately 2.1% in the top ten. Sequencing was carried out using PBMCs or T cells enriched from blood (not recorded which). The origin of the receptors is a woman aged 40 to 50 with acute COVID-19. CDR3s include the opening cysteine and the closing phenylalanine or tryptophan. A D gene is named only where the DNA matches it firmly. Some rows have no size entry. The others give once, few or many, or a class for an expanded clone.

v_gene,d_gene,j_gene,abundance,CDR3nt,CDR3aa
TRBV20-1,NA,TRBJ1-4,NA,TGCAGTGCTAGTCTCCGAGGGGGAAAACTGTTTTTT,CSASLRGGKLFF
TRBV24-1,NA,TRBJ2-1,once,TGTGCCACCAGTGATTTGTCAGGGGTATCCTACAATGAGCAGTTCTTC,CATSDLSGVSYNEQFF
TRBV7-8,NA,TRBJ1-5,NA,TGTGCCAGCAGCACCCTACCCACGGTCATTGAGCCCCAGCATTTT,CASSTLPTVIEPQHF
TRBV6-5,NA,TRBJ1-5,NA,TGTGCCAGCAGCCCGTCGACTAATCAGCCCCAGCATTTT,CASSPSTNQPQHF
TRBV7-8,TRBD1,TRBJ2-7,NA,TGTGCCAGCAGCCCACAGGGGGCTTTCATCTACGAGCAGTACTTC,CASSPQGAFIYEQYF
TRBV27,TRBD1,TRBJ1-2,NA,TGTGCCAGCAGTACTTACAGGGGTTATGGCTACACCTTC,CASSTYRGYGYTF
TRBV11-2,NA,TRBJ1-3,NA,TGTGCCAGCAGTGTTAGAGGGGGTTCTGGAAACACCATATATTTT,CASSVRGGSGNTIYF
TRBV5-1,TRBD1,TRBJ1-4,NA,TGCGCCAGCAGCTTGGCCAGGGACAGGGCTGAAAAACTGTTTTTT,CASSLARDRAEKLFF
TRBV18,TRBD2,TRBJ2-3,NA,TGTGCCAGCTCACTCGGACTAGCGAGAACAGATACGCAGTATTTT,CASSLGLARTDTQYF
TRBV2,TRBD2,TRBJ2-1,NA,TGTGCCAGTCGTCTAGCGGGGAGTGACAATGAGCAGTTCTTC,CASRLAGSDNEQFF
TRBV6-5,NA,TRBJ2-1,NA,TGTGCCAGCAGTTTACACGCTACAGGGCGCGATGAGCAGTTCTTC,CASSLHATGRDEQFF
TRBV7-9,NA,TRBJ2-1,NA,TGTGCCAGCAGCTTAGTGTGGGCGGGTGGAAATGAGCAGTTCTTC,CASSLVWAGGNEQFF
TRBV5-4,NA,TRBJ2-5,NA,TGTGCCAGCAGCTTCTTGGAGACCCAGTACTTC,CASSFLETQYF
TRBV6-1,NA,TRBJ2-5,NA,TGTGCCAGCAGTGAAGGGGGCTACCTCTCTCAAGAGACCCAGTACTTC,CASSEGGYLSQETQYF
TRBV30,NA,TRBJ1-4,NA,TGTGCCTGGAGTCCCCAGGAAAATGAAAAACTGTTTTTT,CAWSPQENEKLFF
TRBV3-1/TRBV3-2,TRBD2,TRBJ2-3,once,TGTGCCAGCAGCCACGACCTATGGAGCGGGGGGGGGACAGATACGCAGTATTTT,CASSHDLWSGGGTDTQYF
TRBV29-1,TRBD2,TRBJ2-3,NA,TGCAGCAGCCGCGGGGGGAGAGTGGATACGCAGTATTTT,CSSRGGRVDTQYF
TRBV29-1,TRBD1,TRBJ1-2,NA,TGCAGCGTTGAAGGGACAGGGGATGACTATGGCTACACCTTC,CSVEGTGDDYGYTF
TRBV10-3,TRBD2,TRBJ2-7,NA,TGTGCCATCGGGGATAGCGGGCCCTACGAGCAGTACTTC,CAIGDSGPYEQYF
TRBV5-6,TRBD2,TRBJ2-7,once,TGTGCCAGCAGCTTGGGGAGCGGGGGTTACGAGCAGTACTTC,CASSLGSGGYEQYF
TRBV3-1/TRBV3-2,NA,TRBJ2-6,NA,TGTGCCAGCAGCCAGGCAGCTGGGGCCAACGTCCTGACTTTC,CASSQAAGANVLTF
TRBV5-1,NA,TRBJ2-2,NA,TGCGCCAGCAGCCCAGAGGGGGTTCGAGGCGGGGAGCTGTTTTTT,CASSPEGVRGGELFF
TRBV19,TRBD1,TRBJ2-2,NA,TGTGCCAGTAGTATCTCTGCGACAGGGGGGATCACCGGGGAGCTGTTTTTT,CASSISATGGITGELFF
TRBV11-3,TRBD2,TRBJ2-1,NA,TGTGCCAGCAGCTTAGGGCGGGGGGCCCATCTCAATGAGCAGTTCTTC,CASSLGRGAHLNEQFF
TRBV7-8,TRBD1,TRBJ1-5,few,TGTGCCAGCAGCCTCGACAGGGTAGGCCAGCCCCAGCATTTT,CASSLDRVGQPQHF
TRBV4-1,NA,TRBJ1-1,NA,TGCGCCAGCAGCCAAGGGCTGGGCCCGACTGAAGCTTTCTTT,CASSQGLGPTEAFF
TRBV19,NA,TRBJ1-5,NA,TGTGCCAGTAGGCCGCTCAGGGATCAGCCCCAGCATTTT,CASRPLRDQPQHF
TRBV19,NA,TRBJ2-4,NA,TGTGCCAGTAGTAACCAGGGAGCCAAAAACATTCAGTACTTC,CASSNQGAKNIQYF
TRBV11-2,TRBD1,TRBJ1-2,NA,TGTGCCAGCAGCTTGGCCGGGACAGGGGGAGGCTACACCTTC,CASSLAGTGGGYTF
TRBV29-1,NA,TRBJ2-3,NA,TGCAGCGCCGAGGGTCCCGTCGGAGGTACGCAGTATTTT,CSAEGPVGGTQYF
TRBV30,NA,TRBJ1-5,NA,TGTGCCTGGAGTCCACAGGCTTATCAGCCCCAGCATTTT,CAWSPQAYQPQHF
TRBV18,TRBD1,TRBJ2-6,NA,TGTGCCAGCTCACCACGCACACAGGGGACTGGGGCCAACGTCCTGACTTTC,CASSPRTQGTGANVLTF
TRBV30,TRBD1,TRBJ1-6,NA,TGTGCCTGGAACAGGGACAGGGGCTATAATTCACCCCTCCACTTT,CAWNRDRGYNSPLHF
TRBV7-9,NA,TRBJ1-4,few,TGTGCCAGCAGCTCACTAGGTGGTGAAAAACTGTTTTTT,CASSSLGGEKLFF
TRBV7-9,TRBD1,TRBJ1-2,once,TGTGCCAGCAGCTCAACACGACAGGGAATTTTGCATGGCTACACCTTC,CASSSTRQGILHGYTF
TRBV29-1,TRBD2,TRBJ2-3,NA,TGCAGCGTATTACTAGCGGGGCCCCCTAGCACAGATACGCAGTATTTT,CSVLLAGPPSTDTQYF
TRBV12-3/TRBV12-4,TRBD1,TRBJ1-1,once,TGTGCCAGCAGTTTCTCAGGGGGGACTGAAGCTTTCTTT,CASSFSGGTEAFF
TRBV6-5,NA,TRBJ1-2,few,TGTGCCAGCGAGAGGGGACACCGGCAGGTTGGTGGCTACACCTTC,CASERGHRQVGGYTF
TRBV7-2,TRBD1,TRBJ1-2,NA,TGTGCCAGCAGTAACCAGGGGGCACATGGCTACACCTTC,CASSNQGAHGYTF
TRBV10-3,NA,TRBJ2-3,NA,TGTGCCATCAGAGGCAAGACAGGATCTAGCACAGATACGCAGTATTTT,CAIRGKTGSSTDTQYF
TRBV4-1,NA,TRBJ1-6,NA,TGCGCCAGCAGCCAGCCAGTCGCGTCGGGATCACCCCTCCACTTT,CASSQPVASGSPLHF
TRBV7-2,NA,TRBJ2-3,NA,TGTGCCAGCAGCTTGGAGCGCCTCGGCGATACGCAGTATTTT,CASSLERLGDTQYF
TRBV3-1/TRBV3-2,NA,TRBJ1-2,NA,TGTGCCAGCAGCCAGAAGGGGGTGGCTGGCTACACCTTC,CASSQKGVAGYTF
TRBV5-1,TRBD2,TRBJ2-3,NA,TGCGCCAGCAGATCTAGCGGGGGGGCTTTCGATACGCAGTATTTT,CASRSSGGAFDTQYF
TRBV5-1,TRBD1,TRBJ2-7,NA,TGCGCCAGCAGCTTGGACAGGGGGCGAGGGGAGCAGTACTTC,CASSLDRGRGEQYF
TRBV4-1,TRBD1,TRBJ2-5,NA,TGCGCCAGCAGCCAAGGACCACAGGGGGCAGAGACCCAGTACTTC,CASSQGPQGAETQYF
TRBV6-1,TRBD1,TRBJ2-1,once,TGTGCCAGCAGTGAAATAGGACAGGGGGCGCCTAATGAGCAGTTCTTC,CASSEIGQGAPNEQFF
TRBV10-2,NA,TRBJ2-7,NA,TGCGCCAGCAATCGTACAGGTACCCTTGGGATTAGGTACTTC,CASNRTGTLGIRYF
TRBV9,TRBD1,TRBJ2-2,few,TGTGCCAGCAGCGTAGTAAAGGGGGCAGGGGTCACCGGGGAGCTGTTTTTT,CASSVVKGAGVTGELFF
TRBV5-1,NA,TRBJ1-1,NA,TGCGCCAGCTTCGAGGGGGATTTGAACACTGAAGCTTTCTTT,CASFEGDLNTEAFF
TRBV7-2,TRBD2,TRBJ2-1,NA,TGTGCCAGCAGCTTTAAGGGACTAGGCGGCAATGAGCAGTTCTTC,CASSFKGLGGNEQFF
TRBV7-6,TRBD1,TRBJ2-1,NA,TGTGCCAGCACCAAAACCGGGACAGGGCACAATGAGCAGTTCTTC,CASTKTGTGHNEQFF
TRBV6-5,NA,TRBJ2-5,NA,TGTGCCAGCAGTTACTCGCGAGGTGACCAAGAGACCCAGTACTTC,CASSYSRGDQETQYF
TRBV2,NA,TRBJ1-4,NA,TGTGCCAGCAGTCAGGGTATAAAAGAAAAACTGTTTTTT,CASSQGIKEKLFF
TRBV11-2,NA,TRBJ1-5,NA,TGTGCCAGCAGCGCCGGGGGGAGCAATCAGCCCCAGCATTTT,CASSAGGSNQPQHF
TRBV4-1,TRBD1,TRBJ2-7,few,TGCGCCAGCAGCCAAGTGGCGACAGGGGAGCAGTACTTC,CASSQVATGEQYF
TRBV28,NA,TRBJ2-5,NA,TGTGCCAGCAGGGGAGGTGGGCAGCAAGAGACCCAGTACTTC,CASRGGGQQETQYF
TRBV10-3,NA,TRBJ2-5,NA,TGTGCCATCAGTCAGGACCAGGACTCGCAAGAGACCCAGTACTTC,CAISQDQDSQETQYF
TRBV9,NA,TRBJ2-1,NA,TGTGCCAGCAGCGTAGGGGGCGATGAGCAGTTCTTC,CASSVGGDEQFF